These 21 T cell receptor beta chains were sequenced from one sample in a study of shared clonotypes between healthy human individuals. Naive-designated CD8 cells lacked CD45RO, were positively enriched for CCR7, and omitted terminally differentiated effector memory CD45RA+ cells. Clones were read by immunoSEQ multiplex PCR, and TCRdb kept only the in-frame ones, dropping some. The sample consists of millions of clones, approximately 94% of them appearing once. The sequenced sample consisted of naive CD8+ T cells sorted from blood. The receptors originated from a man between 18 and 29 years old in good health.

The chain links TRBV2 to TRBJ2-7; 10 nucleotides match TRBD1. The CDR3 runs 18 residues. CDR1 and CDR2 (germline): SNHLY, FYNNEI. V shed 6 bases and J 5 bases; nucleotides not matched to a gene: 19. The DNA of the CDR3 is TGTGCCAGCAGGGGGACAGGGGACCTAGTGCGTACGATGAACGAGCAGTACTTC. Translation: CASRGTGDLVRTMNEQYF.

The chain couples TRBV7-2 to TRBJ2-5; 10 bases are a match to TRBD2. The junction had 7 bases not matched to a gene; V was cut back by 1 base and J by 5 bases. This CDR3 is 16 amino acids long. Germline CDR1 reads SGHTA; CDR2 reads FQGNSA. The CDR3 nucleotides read TGTGCCAGCAGCTTAGGGTTCGGGACTAGCGCGGAGACCCAGTACTTC. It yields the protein CASSLGFGTSAETQYF.

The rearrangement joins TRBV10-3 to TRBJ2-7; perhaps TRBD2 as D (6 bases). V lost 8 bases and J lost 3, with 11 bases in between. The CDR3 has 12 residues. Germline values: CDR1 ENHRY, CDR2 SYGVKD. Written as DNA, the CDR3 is TGTGCCATCGGCCAGGGAGGCTACGAGCAGTACTTC. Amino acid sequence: CAIGQGGYEQYF.

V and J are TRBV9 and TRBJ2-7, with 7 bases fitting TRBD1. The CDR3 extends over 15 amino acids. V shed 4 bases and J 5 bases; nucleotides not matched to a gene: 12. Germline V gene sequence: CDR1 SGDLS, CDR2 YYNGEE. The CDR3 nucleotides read TGTGCCAGCAGCCGAGCTTTAGGGGGCTTAAACGAGCAGTACTTC. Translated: CASSRALGGLNEQYF.

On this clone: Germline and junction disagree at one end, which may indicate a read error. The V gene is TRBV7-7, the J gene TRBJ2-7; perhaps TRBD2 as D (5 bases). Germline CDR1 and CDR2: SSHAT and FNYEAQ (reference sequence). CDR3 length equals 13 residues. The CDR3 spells CASSFGDTYEQYF. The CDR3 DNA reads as TGTGCTAGCAGCTTCGGGGATACCTACGAGCAGTACTTC.

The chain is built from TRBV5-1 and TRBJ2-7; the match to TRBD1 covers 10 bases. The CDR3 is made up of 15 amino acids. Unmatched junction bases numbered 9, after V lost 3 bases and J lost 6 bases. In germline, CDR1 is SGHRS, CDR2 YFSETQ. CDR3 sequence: CASSYVGTGDGEQYF. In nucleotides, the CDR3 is TGCGCCAGCAGCTACGTCGGGACAGGGGACGGCGAGCAGTACTTC.

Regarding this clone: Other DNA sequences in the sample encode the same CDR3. The DNA of the CDR3 is TGTGCCAGCAGTTTATCACCAAGTTACGAGCAGTACTTC. This sequence encodes CASSLSPSYEQYF. The chain combines TRBV27 with TRBJ2-7, with D hard to call. The germline gives CDR1 MNHEY, CDR2 SMNVEV (reference sequence). The CDR3 has 13 amino acids. The V and J ends lost 0 bases and 4 bases respectively, with 7 bases between them.

In DNA form, the CDR3 reads TGTGCCAGCAGTGACGACTCTAGAGATACGCAGTATTTT. Amino acids: CASSDDSRDTQYF. The rearrangement uses TRBV6-4 and TRBJ2-3; D remains ambiguous. CDR1 MRHNA and CDR2 SNTAGT come from the germline V gene. The CDR3 extends over 13 amino acids. V was trimmed by 2 bases and J by 5 bases, leaving 8 bases between them.

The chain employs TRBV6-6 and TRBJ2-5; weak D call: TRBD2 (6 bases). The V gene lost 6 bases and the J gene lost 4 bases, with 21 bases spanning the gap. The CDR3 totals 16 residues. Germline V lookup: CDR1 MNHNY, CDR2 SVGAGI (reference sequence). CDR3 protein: CASSYPSGEEAETQYF. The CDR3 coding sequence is TGTGCCAGCAGCTACCCCAGTGGGGAGGAGGCAGAGACCCAGTACTTC.

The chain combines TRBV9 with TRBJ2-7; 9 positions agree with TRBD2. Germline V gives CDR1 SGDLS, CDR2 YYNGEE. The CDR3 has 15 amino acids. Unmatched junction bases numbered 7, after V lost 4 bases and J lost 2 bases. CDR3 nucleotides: TGTGCCAGCAGCCAGGAGGCTAGCGGGGCCTACGAGCAGTACTTC. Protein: CASSQEASGAYEQYF. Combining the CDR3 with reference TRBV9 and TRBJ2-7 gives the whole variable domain DSGVTQTPKHLITATGQRVTLRCSPRSGDLSVYWYQQSLDQGLQFLIQYYNGEERAKGNILERFSAQQFPDLHSELNLSSLELGDSALYFCASSQEASGAYEQYFGPGTRLTVT.

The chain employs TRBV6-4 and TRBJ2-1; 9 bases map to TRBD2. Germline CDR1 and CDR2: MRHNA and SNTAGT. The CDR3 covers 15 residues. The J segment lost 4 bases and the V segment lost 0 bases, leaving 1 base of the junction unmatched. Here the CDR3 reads CASSDSTSGYNEQFF. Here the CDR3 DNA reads TGTGCCAGCAGTGACTCGACTAGCGGATACAATGAGCAGTTCTTC.

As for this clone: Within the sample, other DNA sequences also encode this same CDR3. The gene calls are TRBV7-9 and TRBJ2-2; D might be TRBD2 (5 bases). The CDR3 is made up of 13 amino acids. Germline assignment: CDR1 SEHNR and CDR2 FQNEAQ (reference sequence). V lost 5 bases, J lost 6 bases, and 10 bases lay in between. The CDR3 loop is CASSLPGSGELFF. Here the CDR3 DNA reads TGTGCCAGCAGCCTCCCGGGATCCGGGGAGCTGTTTTTT. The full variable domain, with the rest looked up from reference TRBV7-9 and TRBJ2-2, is DTGVSQNPRHKITKRGQNVTFRCDPISEHNRLYWYRQTLGQGPEFLTYFQNEAQLEKSRLLSDRFSAERPKGSFSTLEIQRTEQGDSAMYLCASSLPGSGELFFGEGSRLTVL.

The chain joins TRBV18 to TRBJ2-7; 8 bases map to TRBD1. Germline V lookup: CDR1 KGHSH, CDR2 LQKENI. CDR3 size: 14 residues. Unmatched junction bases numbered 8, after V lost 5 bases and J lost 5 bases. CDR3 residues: CASSETGVYHEQYF. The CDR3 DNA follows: TGTGCCAGCTCAGAGACAGGGGTTTACCACGAGCAGTACTTC.

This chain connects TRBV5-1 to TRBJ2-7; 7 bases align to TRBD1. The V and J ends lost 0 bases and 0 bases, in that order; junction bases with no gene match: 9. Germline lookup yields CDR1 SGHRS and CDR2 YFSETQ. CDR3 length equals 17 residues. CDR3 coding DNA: TGCGCCAGCAGCTTGGGGCCCGGGACAGCATACTCCTACGAGCAGTACTTC. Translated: CASSLGPGTAYSYEQYF.

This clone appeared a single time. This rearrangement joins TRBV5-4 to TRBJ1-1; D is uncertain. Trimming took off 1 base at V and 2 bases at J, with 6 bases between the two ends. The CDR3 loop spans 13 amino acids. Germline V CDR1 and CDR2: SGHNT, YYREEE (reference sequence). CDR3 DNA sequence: TGTGCCAGCAGCTTGTATTTAAACACTGAAGCTTTCTTT. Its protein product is CASSLYLNTEAFF.

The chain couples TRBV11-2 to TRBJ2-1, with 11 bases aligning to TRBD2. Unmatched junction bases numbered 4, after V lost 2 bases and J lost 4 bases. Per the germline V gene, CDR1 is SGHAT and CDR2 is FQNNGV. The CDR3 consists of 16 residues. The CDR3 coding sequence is TGTGCCAGCAGCTTAATCCTAGCGGGAGGATACAATGAGCAGTTCTTC. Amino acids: CASSLILAGGYNEQFF. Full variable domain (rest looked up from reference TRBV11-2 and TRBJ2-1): EAGVAQSPRYKIIEKRQSVAFWCNPISGHATLYWYQQILGQGPKLLIQFQNNGVVDDSQLPKDRFSAERLKGVDSTLKIQPAKLEDSAVYLCASSLILAGGYNEQFFGPGTRLTVL.

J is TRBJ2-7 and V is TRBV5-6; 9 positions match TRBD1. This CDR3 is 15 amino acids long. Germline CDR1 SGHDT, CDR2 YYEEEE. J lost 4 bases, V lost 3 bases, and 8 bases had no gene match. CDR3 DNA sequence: TGTGCCAGCAGCTATCCCGGGACAGGGTTGTACGAGCAGTACTTC. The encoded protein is CASSYPGTGLYEQYF.

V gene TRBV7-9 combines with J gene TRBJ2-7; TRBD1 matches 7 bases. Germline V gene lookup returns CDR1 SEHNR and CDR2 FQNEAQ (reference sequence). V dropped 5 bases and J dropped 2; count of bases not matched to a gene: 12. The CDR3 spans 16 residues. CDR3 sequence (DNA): TGTGCCAGCAGCCCTAGGGACAGTAATTACCCCTACGAGCAGTACTTC. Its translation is CASSPRDSNYPYEQYF.

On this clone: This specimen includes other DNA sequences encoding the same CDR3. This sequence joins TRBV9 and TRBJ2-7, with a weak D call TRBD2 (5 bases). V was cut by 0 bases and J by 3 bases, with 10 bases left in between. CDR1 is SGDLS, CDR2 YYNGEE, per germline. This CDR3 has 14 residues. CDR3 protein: CASSVGGESYEQYF. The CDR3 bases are TGTGCCAGCAGCGTAGGGGGAGAAAGCTACGAGCAGTACTTC. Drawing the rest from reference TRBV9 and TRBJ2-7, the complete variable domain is DSGVTQTPKHLITATGQRVTLRCSPRSGDLSVYWYQQSLDQGLQFLIQYYNGEERAKGNILERFSAQQFPDLHSELNLSSLELGDSALYFCASSVGGESYEQYFGPGTRLTVT.

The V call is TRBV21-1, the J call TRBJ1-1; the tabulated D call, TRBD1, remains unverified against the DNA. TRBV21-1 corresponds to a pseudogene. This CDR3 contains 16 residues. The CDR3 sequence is CASCPGQGRPGTEAFF. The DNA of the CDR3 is TGTGCCAGCTGTCCGGGACAGGGTAGGCCTGGCACTGAAGCTTTCTTT.

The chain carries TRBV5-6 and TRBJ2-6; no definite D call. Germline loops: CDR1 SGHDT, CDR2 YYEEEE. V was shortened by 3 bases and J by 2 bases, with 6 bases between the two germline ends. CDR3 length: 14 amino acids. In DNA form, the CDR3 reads TGTGCCAGCAGCTACGGTACTGGGGCCAACGTCCTGACTTTC. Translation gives CASSYGTGANVLTF.